The source of this T cell receptor (beta chain) is a study of blood T cells in healthy people across ages (dated by TCRdb to between 2015 and 2016). Looking at the study overall: In model experiments, roughly one uniquely barcoded TCR beta cDNA molecule per two T cells was captured by template switching. The study measured age-related changes in TCR beta repertoire diversity using deep sequencing normalized with unique cDNA molecular identifiers. Four age groups were formed from the donors: young (average 16 years), middle-aged (approximately 40), aged (around 62) and long-lived (about 80). Using the same blood draw, the study looked at two additional independent replicas of 1 million unique cDNA reads for two donors, one aged 18 to 29 and the other aged 80 or older. What the research found in general, with its limitations: The long-lived group showed more naive CD4+ T cells, fewer expanded clones and increased TCR diversity than the aged group, suggesting age selection. The percentage of naive T cells measured by flow cytometry correlated strongly with observed TCR beta diversity. Because donor CMV infection status was unknown, age-related changes in expanded clonotypes were potentially confounded. Estimates of total diversity based on one million sequenced T cells were regarded as lower bounds and as underestimates. Bulk unsorted PBMC profiling prevented conclusive comparison of naive and antigen-experienced compartments. Observed TCR beta diversity per million T cells fell roughly linearly with age, and a significant reduction was already apparent by age approximately 41.

This clonotype came up a few times. Its specific antigen is unknown. No base qualities exist here, and no much larger clone lies one base off it. The library relied on 5' RACE. TCRdb shows the sequencer as Illumina HiSeq 2500. A second PCR of roughly 7 to 11 cycles was run with a J-beta primer mix and a sample-barcoded 5' primer. Each TCR beta cDNA molecule received a unique molecular identifier from a template-switch 5' adaptor carrying 12 random nucleotides. Each sample yielded at least 2.5 million CDR3-containing paired-end reads. All of the RNA was converted into first-strand cDNA using the Mint cDNA synthesis kit, with a TRBC-specific oligonucleotide serving as the primer. After uracil-DNA glycosylase treatment, a first 18-cycle PCR used universal primers M1SS and BC2_uni_R on all cDNA. The study's processing was this. For normalization, 1 million high-quality reads, each with a distinct molecular identifier, were randomly selected from each sample. Instead of being binned into consensus sequences, reads that shared molecular identifiers were thrown out. MiTCR, with a Q25 quality threshold and the strictest error-elimination algorithm, was used for CDR3 identification, clonotype clustering and error correction. A nonparametric unseen species model using Euler transformation provided a lower-bound estimate of total TCR beta diversity. TCRdb handled the public reads itself, with Q25 trimming in fastp and clone calling in MiXCR, and kept productive beta chains. A single entry per CDR3 protein holds the most common genes and DNA from its merged rows. The V and J calls here are based on TCRdb, not the publication. This sample comprises more than 900,000 distinct CDR3 sequences, under 30% of them detected only once. Clones ranked in the top ten supply around 0.75% of the sample.

Donors were about 36 systemically healthy Caucasian individuals from Russia aged roughly 6 to 90 years. Each donor gave ten milliliters of peripheral blood, drawn into EDTA-treated Vacutainer tubes. Ficoll-Paque density-gradient centrifugation was used to isolate PBMCs, with at least 7 million per sample. Trizol reagent was used to extract total RNA from the PBMCs, yielding at least 6 micrograms per sample. For every donor, flow cytometry on a PBMC aliquot measured the percentage of naive CD45RAhigh/CD27high T cells. The same sample was also studied in work on T cells of mothers and their children. Taken from the second paper: Nine systemically healthy Caucasian individuals, comprising three mothers and their six children, were included as donors. cDNA synthesis used all of the extracted RNA, with approximately 1.4 ug of RNA in each 15 ul reaction. In the second PCR, the M1S primer introduced both the sample barcodes and 2-4 random nucleotides. Over 8.5 million TCR beta CDR3 reads were obtained for each mother, and 2.5 million to 3 million reads were obtained for each child. Thymic selection shapes the output of TCR recombination in a similar way in related and unrelated pairs, and inherited differences have a minor effect. Normalized repertoire overlap was always found to be slightly, but never significantly, higher in related mother-child pairs than in unrelated mother-child pairs. Persistent microchimeric T cell clones were not detected, at a sensitivity of about 100 clones per million clonotypes. Deep NGS was used in the study to compare the TCR beta repertoires of mothers and children and to look for features that separate related mother-child pairs from unrelated individuals. Mothers averaged roughly 40 +/- 4 years of age and children averaged roughly 10 +/- 4 years. After adapter ligation with NEBNext reagents, the libraries were sequenced on Illumina HiSeq 2000 with 100+100 nt paired-end reads. To avoid cross-contamination, the mother libraries and the child libraries were prepared a month apart and sequenced in separate runs. For each donor, between roughly 500,000 and 2,300,000 distinct TCR beta clonotypes were identified. Naive TCR beta clonotypes were estimated from low-frequency clonotypes matched to each donor's FACS-determined naive share, without sorting.

The specimen sequenced was blood. The clonotype comes from a girl aged 2 to 10 in good health.

Here the CDR3 is given as CSASLAGGRYNEQFF. The DNA sequence is TGCAGTGCTAGCTTAGCGGGAGGGAGGTACAATGAGCAGTTCTTC. This chain is built from TRBV20-1 and TRBJ2-1, and TRBD2 matches 11 of the central bases. Sequences DFQATT (CDR1) and SNEGSKA (CDR2) are obtained from the germline V gene (reference sequence). The CDR3 numbers 15 residues from cysteine through phenylalanine. Left in the record is the CDR3 DNA by itself, 45 bases read in frame from the first base. V lost 3 bases and J lost 4 bases, and the count of bases not matched to a germline gene is 5.